A selection of T cell receptor beta chains follows, all from one sample in a study of cytomegalovirus exposure and HLA in healthy donors. Clones were read by immunoSEQ multiplex PCR, and TCRdb kept only the in-frame ones, dropping some. The sample comprises about 96,000 clones, roughly 74% of which are singletons, and around an eighth rests with the top ten. The specimen was PBMCs. The source of these receptors is a woman aged 70-85 years in good health and CMV-seropositive. The CDR3 runs from the conserved cysteine through the conserved F or W. The D gene is left open where the match is weak. For some rows the clone size is stated as once, few or many, or as a class when expanded; others skip it.

CDR3aa: CASSRPTGGPSSYEQYF; CDR3nt: TGTGCCAGCAGCAGACCTACAGGGGGCCCCTCGTCCTACGAGCAGTACTTC; d_gene: TRBD1; abundance: -; v_gene: TRBV14; j_gene: TRBJ2-7
CDR3aa: CASSVAGTTDTQYF; CDR3nt: TGTGCCAGCAGCGTAGCGGGAACCACAGATACGCAGTATTTT; d_gene: -; abundance: once; v_gene: TRBV9; j_gene: TRBJ2-3
CDR3aa: CASSQGHPYNEQFF; CDR3nt: TGTGCCAGCAGCCAGGGACACCCCTACAATGAGCAGTTCTTC; d_gene: -; abundance: -; v_gene: TRBV7-9; j_gene: TRBJ2-1
CDR3aa: CASTTRGYYEQYF; CDR3nt: TGTGCCAGCACCACGCGGGGGTATTACGAGCAGTACTTC; d_gene: TRBD2; abundance: medium-sized; v_gene: TRBV13; j_gene: TRBJ2-7
CDR3aa: CASSYSMGGLREAFF; CDR3nt: TGTGCCAGCAGTTACTCGATGGGGGGGCTAAGGGAAGCTTTCTTT; d_gene: -; abundance: -; v_gene: TRBV6-5; j_gene: TRBJ1-1
CDR3aa: CASSARGGGANVLTF; CDR3nt: TGTGCCAGCAGTGCAAGGGGTGGTGGGGCCAACGTCCTGACTTTC; d_gene: -; abundance: -; v_gene: TRBV2; j_gene: TRBJ2-6
CDR3aa: CASSQRGLHYEQYF; CDR3nt: TGCGCCAGCAGCCAAAGGGGTCTCCACTACGAGCAGTACTTC; d_gene: -; abundance: once; v_gene: TRBV4-3; j_gene: TRBJ2-7
CDR3aa: CASSATGGPGYGYTF; CDR3nt: TGTGCCAGCAGCGCGACAGGGGGCCCTGGCTATGGCTACACCTTC; d_gene: TRBD1; abundance: -; v_gene: TRBV9; j_gene: TRBJ1-2
CDR3aa: CASIKNTGELFF; CDR3nt: TGTGCCAGCATTAAGAACACCGGGGAGCTGTTTTTT; d_gene: -; abundance: -; v_gene: TRBV6-6; j_gene: TRBJ2-2
CDR3aa: CASRGLAGYPGNIQYF; CDR3nt: TGTGCCAGCCGTGGGCTAGCGGGGTATCCGGGAAACATTCAGTACTTC; d_gene: TRBD2; abundance: -; v_gene: TRBV2; j_gene: TRBJ2-4
CDR3aa: CASSPQGANYGYTF; CDR3nt: TGTGCCAGCTCACCACAGGGGGCTAACTATGGCTACACCTTC; d_gene: -; abundance: -; v_gene: TRBV18; j_gene: TRBJ1-2
CDR3aa: CASSLGVGGEQFF; CDR3nt: TGTGCCAGCAGCTTAGGTGTCGGGGGTGAGCAGTTCTTC; d_gene: -; abundance: -; v_gene: TRBV7-9; j_gene: TRBJ2-1
CDR3aa: CASRPGQYNSPLHF; CDR3nt: TGTGCCAGCAGGCCGGGACAGTATAATTCACCCCTCCACTTT; d_gene: TRBD1; abundance: few; v_gene: TRBV6-5; j_gene: TRBJ1-6
CDR3aa: CASRRDSYNEQFF; CDR3nt: TGTGCCAGCAGACGGGACTCATACAATGAGCAGTTCTTC; d_gene: -; abundance: -; v_gene: TRBV7-9; j_gene: TRBJ2-1
CDR3aa: CASSTPGGGEKLFF; CDR3nt: TGTGCCAGCAGTACCCCGGGGGGAGGTGAAAAACTGTTTTTT; d_gene: -; abundance: -; v_gene: TRBV28; j_gene: TRBJ1-4
CDR3aa: CASGNGGTERYEQYF; CDR3nt: TGTGCCAGCGGTAATGGCGGGACGGAACGCTACGAGCAGTACTTC; d_gene: -; abundance: -; v_gene: TRBV6-6; j_gene: TRBJ2-7
CDR3aa: CASSLGQSMKYTF; CDR3nt: TGTGCCAGCAGTTTGGGACAGTCTATGAAATACACCTTC; d_gene: TRBD1; abundance: -; v_gene: TRBV28; j_gene: TRBJ1-2
CDR3aa: CASSAGTGGQETQYF; CDR3nt: TGTGCCAGCAGCGCCGGGACAGGGGGCCAAGAGACCCAGTACTTC; d_gene: TRBD1; abundance: -; v_gene: TRBV2; j_gene: TRBJ2-5
CDR3aa: CASSVDSGGLAGGLDTQYF; CDR3nt: TGTGCCAGCAGCGTAGATTCAGGGGGACTAGCGGGAGGGTTGGATACGCAGTATTTT; d_gene: TRBD2; abundance: -; v_gene: TRBV9; j_gene: TRBJ2-3
CDR3aa: CASSDLRGSYNEQFF; CDR3nt: TGCGCCAGCAGCGACCTCAGGGGTAGCTACAATGAGCAGTTCTTC; d_gene: -; abundance: -; v_gene: TRBV10-1; j_gene: TRBJ2-1
CDR3aa: CASSIAGAGGPGNTIYF; CDR3nt: TGTGCCAGTAGTATAGCAGGGGCAGGCGGACCTGGAAACACCATATATTTT; d_gene: -; abundance: -; v_gene: TRBV19; j_gene: TRBJ1-3
CDR3aa: CSVSTSGFSYEQYF; CDR3nt: TGCAGCGTTTCAACTAGCGGGTTCTCCTACGAGCAGTACTTC; d_gene: TRBD2; abundance: -; v_gene: TRBV29-1; j_gene: TRBJ2-7
CDR3aa: CASSKTLTDRISETQYF; CDR3nt: TGTGCCAGCAGCAAAACACTTACGGACAGGATAAGTGAGACCCAGTACTTC; d_gene: TRBD1; abundance: -; v_gene: TRBV7-2; j_gene: TRBJ2-5
CDR3aa: CASRASGANTGELFF; CDR3nt: TGTGCCAGCAGAGCAAGCGGGGCGAACACCGGGGAGCTGTTTTTT; d_gene: TRBD2; abundance: -; v_gene: TRBV6-1; j_gene: TRBJ2-2
CDR3aa: CASSLVVTTPQETQYF; CDR3nt: TGTGCCAGCAGCTTAGTCGTGACTACGCCCCAAGAGACCCAGTACTTC; d_gene: -; abundance: -; v_gene: TRBV7-6; j_gene: TRBJ2-5
CDR3aa: CSGEQETQYF; CDR3nt: TGCAGCGGGGAGCAAGAGACCCAGTACTTC; d_gene: -; abundance: -; v_gene: TRBV29-1; j_gene: TRBJ2-5
CDR3aa: CASSHRDRGGGYTF; CDR3nt: TGTGCCAGCAGTCACCGGGACAGGGGTGGCGGCTACACCTTC; d_gene: TRBD1; abundance: -; v_gene: TRBV27; j_gene: TRBJ1-2
CDR3aa: CATSRDRQGGEQYF; CDR3nt: TGTGCCACCAGCAGGGACCGACAGGGAGGCGAGCAGTACTTC; d_gene: -; abundance: -; v_gene: TRBV15; j_gene: TRBJ2-7
CDR3aa: CASSLSGRRNTEAFF; CDR3nt: TGTGCCAGCAGTTTATCTGGCCGGAGGAACACTGAAGCTTTCTTT; d_gene: -; abundance: -; v_gene: TRBV28; j_gene: TRBJ1-1
CDR3aa: CASSVLGGSYEQYF; CDR3nt: TGTGCCAGCAGCGTATTAGGGGGCTCCTACGAGCAGTACTTC; d_gene: -; abundance: -; v_gene: TRBV9; j_gene: TRBJ2-7
CDR3aa: CASSPTSWETQYF; CDR3nt: TGTGCCAGCAGCCCGACTAGCTGGGAGACCCAGTACTTC; d_gene: TRBD2; abundance: -; v_gene: TRBV5-6; j_gene: TRBJ2-5
CDR3aa: CASSPPGREGYEQYF; CDR3nt: TGTGCCAGCTCACCACCGGGGCGGGAGGGCTACGAGCAGTACTTC; d_gene: TRBD2; abundance: -; v_gene: TRBV18; j_gene: TRBJ2-7
CDR3aa: CASSQDYSGGQYGYTF; CDR3nt: TGCGCCAGCAGCCAAGATTACTCAGGGGGCCAGTACGGCTACACCTTC; d_gene: TRBD1; abundance: -; v_gene: TRBV4-1; j_gene: TRBJ1-2
CDR3aa: CASSQNFYEQYF; CDR3nt: TGTGCCAGCAGCCAGAATTTCTACGAGCAGTACTTC; d_gene: -; abundance: -; v_gene: TRBV11-2; j_gene: TRBJ2-7
CDR3aa: CASSFRERGGELFF; CDR3nt: TGTGCCAGCAGTTTTCGGGAGAGGGGCGGGGAGCTGTTTTTT; d_gene: -; abundance: -; v_gene: TRBV27; j_gene: TRBJ2-2
CDR3aa: CASSPWMGTGNTIYF; CDR3nt: TGTGCCAGCAGCCCATGGATGGGGACAGGCAACACCATATATTTT; d_gene: TRBD1; abundance: few; v_gene: TRBV9; j_gene: TRBJ1-3
CDR3aa: CASSYRDRDYEQYF; CDR3nt: TGTGCCAGCAGTTACCGGGACAGGGACTACGAGCAGTACTTC; d_gene: TRBD1; abundance: -; v_gene: TRBV6-6; j_gene: TRBJ2-7
CDR3aa: CASSPGTGDQPQHF; CDR3nt: TGTGCCAGCAGCCCGGGGACAGGGGATCAGCCCCAGCATTTT; d_gene: TRBD1; abundance: once; v_gene: TRBV7-2; j_gene: TRBJ1-5
CDR3aa: CSFNGGLDEKLFF; CDR3nt: TGTTCCTTCAATGGGGGCTTGGATGAAAAACTGTTTTTT; d_gene: -; abundance: -; v_gene: TRBV7-9; j_gene: TRBJ1-4
CDR3aa: CASSLAATGGNQPQHF; CDR3nt: TGTGCCAGCAGCTTAGCGGCGACAGGGGGCAATCAGCCCCAGCATTTT; d_gene: TRBD1; abundance: -; v_gene: TRBV7-9; j_gene: TRBJ1-5
CDR3aa: CASRSGTGGDTGNTIYF; CDR3nt: TGTGCCAGCAGATCCGGGACAGGGGGAGATACTGGAAACACCATATATTTT; d_gene: TRBD1; abundance: -; v_gene: TRBV2; j_gene: TRBJ1-3
CDR3aa: CASSFGGSNQPQHF; CDR3nt: TGCGCCAGCAGCTTTGGCGGCAGCAATCAGCCCCAGCATTTT; d_gene: -; abundance: -; v_gene: TRBV5-1; j_gene: TRBJ1-5
CDR3aa: CASNRGTSYGYTF; CDR3nt: TGTGCCAGCAACCGAGGCACGTCCTATGGCTACACCTTC; d_gene: -; abundance: -; v_gene: TRBV28; j_gene: TRBJ1-2
CDR3aa: CSVAHSSLLAAFF; CDR3nt: TGCAGCGTAGCTCACTCCTCCCTGCTAGCAGCTTTCTTT; d_gene: -; abundance: -; v_gene: TRBV29-1; j_gene: TRBJ1-1
CDR3aa: CAWTPEGNYGYTF; CDR3nt: TGTGCCTGGACCCCGGAGGGTAACTATGGCTACACCTTC; d_gene: -; abundance: -; v_gene: TRBV30; j_gene: TRBJ1-2
CDR3aa: CASRQQNTGELFF; CDR3nt: TGTGCCAGCAGGCAACAGAACACCGGGGAGCTGTTTTTT; d_gene: -; abundance: -; v_gene: TRBV28; j_gene: TRBJ2-2
CDR3aa: CASRLSTGDTQYF; CDR3nt: TGTGCCAGCAGACTGTCGACAGGAGATACGCAGTATTTT; d_gene: -; abundance: -; v_gene: TRBV5-4; j_gene: TRBJ2-3
CDR3aa: CASSGELWRGGRTQYF; CDR3nt: TGTGCCAGCAGCGGGGAACTTTGGCGGGGGGGCCGAACCCAGTACTTC; d_gene: TRBD2; abundance: once; v_gene: TRBV6-6; j_gene: TRBJ2-5
CDR3aa: CASSPRDRGHLTPHAEAFF; CDR3nt: TGTGCCAGCTCACCGCGCGACAGGGGGCATTTAACGCCTCACGCTGAAGCTTTCTTT; d_gene: TRBD1; abundance: -; v_gene: TRBV18; j_gene: TRBJ1-1
CDR3aa: CASSGAGTSGAYEQYF; CDR3nt: TGTGCCAGCAGCGGAGCCGGGACTAGCGGAGCCTACGAGCAGTACTTC; d_gene: TRBD2; abundance: -; v_gene: TRBV5-6; j_gene: TRBJ2-7
CDR3aa: CASSIILLGSTSTDTQYF; CDR3nt: TGTGCCAGTAGTATAATCCTTCTCGGGAGCACGAGCACAGATACGCAGTATTTT; d_gene: -; abundance: few; v_gene: TRBV19; j_gene: TRBJ2-3
CDR3aa: CASSSRGQGYQPQHF; CDR3nt: TGTGCCAGTAGTTCAAGGGGACAGGGATATCAGCCCCAGCATTTT; d_gene: TRBD1; abundance: -; v_gene: TRBV19; j_gene: TRBJ1-5
CDR3aa: CASSRRPASDNEQFF; CDR3nt: TGCGCCAGCAGCAGGAGGCCAGCTTCTGACAATGAGCAGTTCTTC; d_gene: -; abundance: -; v_gene: TRBV5-1; j_gene: TRBJ2-1
CDR3aa: CASSLQGTYEQYF; CDR3nt: TGTGCCAGCAGCTTGCAGGGGACCTACGAGCAGTACTTC; d_gene: -; abundance: -; v_gene: TRBV5-6; j_gene: TRBJ2-7
CDR3aa: CASSRGRAGAGDTQYF; CDR3nt: TGTGCCAGCTCCCGAGGTAGGGCGGGAGCAGGAGATACGCAGTATTTT; d_gene: TRBD2; abundance: -; v_gene: TRBV18; j_gene: TRBJ2-3